Presented here are 13 T cell receptor beta chains from one specimen sequenced in a study of blood T cell repertoires in COVID-19. Sequencing used immunoSEQ multiplex PCR; TCRdb keeps in-frame clones, though not all of them. The data hold about 250,000 clones, with 88% observed a single time. Material: peripheral blood. The source is a man of 80 years or more with acute or convalescent COVID-19.

This clone was seen once. The chain employs TRBV6-2 or TRBV6-3 and TRBJ1-4; 8 bases line up with TRBD1. Germline-derived CDR1 and CDR2 are MNHEY and SVGEGT. The CDR3 contains 15 residues. J was trimmed by 8 bases and V by 2 bases; bases with no gene match: 7. The CDR3 is CASSYAGQAKEKLFF. The CDR3 nucleotides are TGTGCCAGCAGTTACGCGGGACAGGCCAAAGAAAAACTGTTTTTT.

This clone was recorded once. The chain uses TRBV9 and TRBJ2-3; 9 bases are shared with TRBD2. CDR3 length equals 14 residues. The ends lost 4 bases at V and 6 bases at J; junction bases unmatched: 6. CDR1 and CDR2 (germline): SGDLS, YYNGEE. CDR3: CASSLSGGPDTQYF. The CDR3 region has the DNA TGTGCCAGCAGCCTGAGCGGGGGGCCCGATACGCAGTATTTT. Looking up the rest from reference TRBV9 and TRBJ2-3 gives the full variable domain: DSGVTQTPKHLITATGQRVTLRCSPRSGDLSVYWYQQSLDQGLQFLIQYYNGEERAKGNILERFSAQQFPDLHSELNLSSLELGDSALYFCASSLSGGPDTQYFGPGTRLTVL.

V gene TRBV4-1 combines with J gene TRBJ1-6; tentative D call: TRBD1 (6 bases). CDR1 is MGHRA and CDR2 is YSYEKL in the germline V gene. CDR3 length: 16 residues. The V end lost 0 bases, the J end lost 0 bases, and 6 bases lay between the germline ends. CDR3 in DNA: TGCGCCAGCAGCCAAGACAGGGGCTCCTATAATTCACCCCTCCACTTT. Amino acid sequence: CASSQDRGSYNSPLHF.

This clone has only one observation. Mismatch with germline at one junction end may stem from a read error. The gene calls are TRBV6-1 and TRBJ1-6, with TRBD1 identical over 7 bases. Germline assignment: CDR1 MNHNS and CDR2 SASEGT. The CDR3 loop spans 15 amino acids. The CDR3 reads CASSEEGQSNSPLHF. In DNA, the CDR3 is TGTGCCAGCAGCGAAGAGGGACAGTCGAATTCACCCCTCCACTTT.

The chain carries TRBV18 and TRBJ1-4; D gene uncertain. The germline V gene encodes CDR1 KGHSH and CDR2 LQKENI. The germline V and J ends were trimmed by 6 bases and 0 bases, with 11 bases remaining between them. The CDR3 runs to 15 residues. The CDR3 spells CASSPGGTTNEKLFF. Written as DNA, the CDR3 is TGTGCCAGCTCTCCCGGAGGAACAACTAATGAAAAACTGTTTTTT.

The rearrangement joins TRBV5-4 to TRBJ1-1; D not resolved. Per the germline V gene, CDR1 is SGHNT and CDR2 is YYREEE (reference sequence). V lost 4 bases and J 3 bases, leaving 16 bases between the germline ends. The CDR3 has 15 amino acids. The CDR3 reads CASSDGPRRDTEAFF. CDR3 DNA sequence: TGTGCCAGCAGCGACGGCCCCCGCCGGGACACTGAAGCTTTCTTT.

The V call is TRBV19, the J call TRBJ1-5; D is ambiguous. The CDR3 consists of 16 residues. CDR1 and CDR2 (germline): LNHDA, SQIVND (reference sequence). V shed 8 bases and J shed 0 bases, with 17 bases lying between them. The CDR3 here is CASRERGQFSNQPQHF. The CDR3 region has the DNA TGTGCCAGTCGAGAGCGGGGTCAGTTTAGCAATCAGCCCCAGCATTTT.

The rearrangement links TRBV6-5 to TRBJ1-1; weak D call: TRBD1 (5 bases). Germline V gene lookup returns CDR1 MNHEY and CDR2 SVGAGI. V shed 4 bases and J shed 9 bases, with 18 bases lying between them. CDR3 length equals 14 residues. In nucleotides, the CDR3 is TGTGCCAGCAGTTCCACCCGAGCCAGGGATCAAGCTTTCTTT. Protein product: CASSSTRARDQAFF.

The genes are TRBV5-4 and TRBJ1-2; 9 nucleotides line up with TRBD1. J gave up 4 bases and V 3 bases, and 1 base lay outside the gene matches. The CDR3 extends over 13 amino acids. Germline CDR1 reads SGHNT; CDR2 reads YYREEE (reference sequence). The CDR3, as DNA: TGTGCCAGCAGCTCGGACAGGGGCTATGGCTACACCTTC. Amino acid sequence: CASSSDRGYGYTF.

The chain employs TRBV18 and TRBJ2-1; 9 bases agree with TRBD2. The CDR3 is 17 amino acids. With V trimmed by 3 bases and J by 2 bases, 8 bases remained unmatched. Germline values: CDR1 KGHSH, CDR2 LQKENI. The CDR3 region is CASSPPGLAGAYNEQFF. For the CDR3, the DNA is TGTGCCAGCTCACCTCCGGGACTAGCCGGGGCCTACAATGAGCAGTTCTTC.

The chain is built from TRBV19 and TRBJ2-2; D is unresolved. With 8 bases removed from V and 1 base from J, the gap between germline ends came to 8 bases. CDR3 length: 13 amino acids. Germline lookup yields CDR1 LNHDA and CDR2 SQIVND (reference sequence). The CDR3 DNA is TGTGCCAGTGGGCGCTTGAACACCGGGGAGCTGTTTTTT. This sequence encodes CASGRLNTGELFF.

This chain uses TRBV7-8 with TRBJ2-7, with D possibly TRBD2 on 6 matching bases. The CDR3 spans 15 residues. Per germline, CDR1 SGHVS and CDR2 FQNEAQ. V lost 5 bases to trimming and J lost 0 bases, with 14 bases between them. CDR3 protein: CASSAGLPSSYEQYF. For the CDR3, the DNA is TGTGCCAGCAGCGCGGGACTCCCGAGCTCCTACGAGCAGTACTTC.

Concerning this clone: A read error may account for a junction end that differs from germline. This chain uses TRBV7-9 with TRBJ1-1; D is undetermined. The CDR3 sequence is 12 residues long. The germline gives CDR1 SEHNR, CDR2 FQNEAQ (reference sequence). CDR3 amino acids: CASSLFVSSEHF. The CDR3 DNA reads TGTGCCAGCAGCTTATTCGTATCCTCTGAGCATTTT.